This TCR beta chain comes out of a study of T cell responses to AZD1222 COVID-19 vaccine. Clones were sequenced by immunoSEQ multiplex PCR, and TCRdb holds only the in-frame ones, with some missing. The sample shows about 81,000 clones, about nine tenths of them seen only once. Points on this clone: The antigen is undetermined.

General observations from the study: Seropositive status at baseline applied to only 5 to 7 AZD1222 recipients. Donors were largely white British and mainly female; clonal diversity was possibly underestimated.

The TCR sequence derives from an adult who received the AZD1222 COVID-19 vaccine. Here the sequenced sample was peripheral blood, taken 28 days after the second AZD1222 dose.

CDR3 region: CASSLSFGLSGYTF. As DNA, the CDR3 is TGTGCCAGCAGCTTGTCCTTCGGACTCTCTGGCTACACCTTC. This chain uses TRBV5-8 with TRBJ1-2; D is ambiguous. Trimming took off 1 base at V and 7 bases at J, with 14 bases between the two ends. CDR3 length equals 14 residues. Looked up from germline, CDR1 is SGHTS and CDR2 is YDEGEE.